These 26 T cell receptor beta chains share one sample of origin, sequenced in a study of T-cell reconstitution after alpha-beta-depleted transplantation in children (TCRdb year 2016). The sample's treatment or condition label, decoded: allogeneic hematopoietic cell transplantation with graft depleted of TCRalphabeta T cells and CD19 B cells. The library came from PCR. Sequencing instrument: Illumina HiSeq 2500. TCR library preparation used molecular barcoding, with unique molecular identifiers applied to normalize quantification of the TCRbeta repertoire. TCRdb passed the public sequencing reads through fastp at Q25 and MiXCR, retaining productive beta sequences. Records with the same CDR3 protein are collapsed into one entry carrying the most frequent genes and DNA. The sample includes 450,000 to 700,000 distinct CDR3 sequences, with 27% observed a single time. The ten largest clones add up to about 35% of the sample.

Sequenced material: PBMCs, taken before TCRalphabeta/CD19-depleted stem cell transplant. These receptors originate from a boy younger than two with Wiskott-Aldrich syndrome, due to receive a stem cell transplant.

This chain links TRBV20-1 with TRBJ2-3; D might be TRBD1 (5 bases). Germline V gene sequence: CDR1 DFQATT, CDR2 SNEGSKA (reference sequence). The CDR3 contains 13 residues. The V gene lost 7 bases and the J gene lost 0 bases, with 11 bases spanning the gap. The CDR3 region is CSGTRGSTDTQYF. CDR3 in DNA: TGCAGTGGCACAAGGGGTAGCACAGATACGCAGTATTTT.

In this sample, this clonotype turned up a few times. The rearrangement links TRBV20-1 to TRBJ2-3; TRBD2 matches at 8 bases. The germline V gene encodes CDR1 DFQATT and CDR2 SNEGSKA (reference sequence). The J segment lost 3 bases and the V segment lost 1 base, leaving 6 bases of the junction unmatched. This CDR3 has 15 residues. The CDR3 nucleotides are TGCAGTGCTAGAGCTGGAGCGGGAGCTACAGATACGCAGTATTTT. Protein: CSARAGAGATDTQYF.

This clonotype has more than one count but fewer than ten. V and J are TRBV20-1 and TRBJ2-3; tentative D call: TRBD1 (6 bases). The length of the CDR3 is 13 residues. The V end was cut by 1 base, the J end by 5 bases, with 10 bases between. Per germline, CDR1 DFQATT and CDR2 SNEGSKA (reference sequence). The CDR3 coding sequence is TGCAGTGCTAGAGGGGACATAGAAGATACGCAGTATTTT. Translated: CSARGDIEDTQYF.

This clonotype is a singleton in its sample. The gene calls are TRBV20-1 and TRBJ1-1; no clear D. Germline-derived CDR1 and CDR2 are DFQATT and SNEGSKA (reference sequence). Trimming stripped 6 bases from V and 0 bases from J, with 8 bases between. The CDR3 contains 12 residues. This chain's CDR3 is CSAGSVNTEAFF. The CDR3 coding sequence is TGCAGTGCCGGGTCCGTGAACACTGAAGCTTTCTTT.

This clonotype was seen a handful of times. The V call is TRBV5-6, the J call TRBJ2-1; 9 bases are a match to TRBD2. J gave up 8 bases and V 3 bases, and 12 bases lay outside the gene matches. The CDR3 length is 16 residues. The germline V gene encodes CDR1 SGHDT and CDR2 YYEEEE. In DNA, the CDR3 is TGTGCCAGCAGCTCGCCAAGACTAGCGGAAGGGGATGAGCAGTTCTTC. It is translated as CASSSPRLAEGDEQFF. The variable domain in full, with the rest retrieved from reference TRBV5-6 and TRBJ2-1, is DAGVTQSPTHLIKTRGQQVTLRCSPKSGHDTVSWYQQALGQGPQFIFQYYEEEERQRGNFPDRFSGHQFPNYSSELNVNALLLGDSALYLCASSSPRLAEGDEQFFGPGTRLTVL.

This clonotype was detected a few times. The chain links TRBV27 to TRBJ2-7; 10 bases agree with TRBD2. Unmatched junction bases numbered 13, after V lost 3 bases and J lost 2 bases. This CDR3 has 18 amino acids. The germline V gene encodes CDR1 MNHEY and CDR2 SMNVEV (reference sequence). DNA for the CDR3: TGTGCCAGCAGTTTGCGGGAAAAGCGGGAGGGCCTTCCCTACGAGCAGTACTTC. This codes for CASSLREKREGLPYEQYF.

This clonotype was counted between two and nine times. The chain couples TRBV5-6 to TRBJ2-7; D call uncertain. The V and J ends lost 4 bases and 3 bases respectively, with 11 bases between them. This CDR3 comprises 13 residues. CDR1 and CDR2 from the germline V gene are SGHDT and YYEEEE. CDR3 nucleotide sequence: TGTGCCAGCAGCCCTAATTCCAACTACGAGCAGTACTTC. This gives the protein CASSPNSNYEQYF.

This clonotype has only a few counts. V gene TRBV11-2 combines with J gene TRBJ2-1, with 9 positions matching TRBD2. The CDR3 is 20 residues long. Trimming cost V 0 bases and J 0 bases; bases outside gene matches: 12. CDR1 is SGHAT and CDR2 is FQNNGV in the germline V gene. As DNA, the CDR3 is TGTGCCAGCAGCTTAGATGACGTTGGGCTAGCGGGGAGCTCCTACAATGAGCAGTTCTTC. Its translation is CASSLDDVGLAGSSYNEQFF.

This clonotype occurred a few times. The chain recombines TRBV7-2 with TRBJ2-2; D is possibly TRBD1 (6 bases). V dropped 3 bases and J dropped 4 bases, with 12 bases sitting between them. The CDR3 totals 15 residues. Germline CDR1 SGHTA, CDR2 FQGNSA. The CDR3 protein is CASSLIQGPTGELFF. The CDR3 coding sequence is TGTGCCAGCAGCTTGATACAGGGCCCCACCGGGGAGCTGTTTTTT.

V and J are TRBV21-1 and TRBJ2-7; the listed D gene, TRBD1, was not tested against the DNA. TRBV21-1 corresponds to a pseudogene. CDR3 size: 10 residues. Written as DNA, the CDR3 is TGTGCCCCCCTGTTCTACGAGCAGTACTTC. It codes for CAPLFYEQYF.

The V call is TRBV7-2, the J call TRBJ1-1, with D possibly TRBD1 on 6 matching bases. The CDR3 is 11 amino acids. With 5 bases removed from V and 7 bases from J, the gap between germline ends came to 8 bases. CDR1 and CDR2 (germline): SGHTA, FQGNSA. The chain's CDR3 is CASSRQDEAFF. Here the CDR3 DNA reads TGTGCCAGCAGCCGACAGGATGAAGCTTTCTTT.

This clonotype was counted only a few times. The J gene is TRBJ2-5, the V gene TRBV12-3 or TRBV12-4; D may be TRBD1 or TRBD2 (5 bases each). Deletions cut 4 bases from V and 4 bases from J, with 13 bases between. The CDR3 totals 14 residues. CDR3 amino acids: CASSSWRQGETQYF. CDR3 DNA sequence: TGTGCCAGCAGTTCGTGGAGGCAGGGAGAGACCCAGTACTTC.

The chain uses TRBV6-5 and TRBJ2-7; 10 bases map to TRBD2. The CDR3 contains 16 residues. The V gene end was trimmed by 0 bases and the J gene end by 7 bases; junction bases not matched to a gene: 9. Germline V gives CDR1 MNHEY, CDR2 SVGAGI. CDR3 nucleotides: TGTGCCAGCAGTTACTCTCTAGCGGGAGTCGCCGGGGAGCAGTACTTC. Residues: CASSYSLAGVAGEQYF.

The chain joins TRBV9 to TRBJ1-3, with a possible D match to TRBD1 (5 bases). The germline V gene has CDR1 SGDLS and CDR2 YYNGEE. With 3 bases removed from V and 4 bases from J, the gap between germline ends came to 11 bases. The CDR3 contains 14 residues. CDR3 region: CASSARVGGNTIYF. For the CDR3, the DNA is TGTGCCAGCAGCGCCAGGGTAGGGGGAAACACCATATATTTT.

The sample holds many counts of this clonotype. V gene TRBV12-3 or TRBV12-4 combines with J gene TRBJ2-1, with TRBD2 matching over 13 bases. This CDR3 is built from 15 residues. The trim removed 6 bases at V and 7 bases at J, leaving 6 bases unmatched. CDR3 nucleotides: TGTGCCAGCAGCCTTCGGACTAGCGGGAGAAATGAGCAGTTCTTC. Translation gives CASSLRTSGRNEQFF.

The table lists this clonotype with a few counts. The chain recombines TRBV10-3 with TRBJ2-3; 10 nucleotides agree with TRBD2. This CDR3 comprises 16 residues. V dropped 0 bases and J dropped 3; count of bases not matched to a gene: 3. Germline V gene data show CDR1 as ENHRY and CDR2 as SYGVKD. CDR3 sequence: CAISESLAGDTDTQYF. DNA for the CDR3: TGTGCCATCAGTGAGTCGCTAGCGGGAGATACAGATACGCAGTATTTT.

This clonotype appeared a single time. V usage is TRBV28 and J usage is TRBJ1-5; D may be TRBD1 (6 bases). This CDR3 comprises 15 residues. Germline V gene lookup returns CDR1 MDHEN and CDR2 SYDVKM. The germline V and J ends were trimmed by 8 bases and 1 base, with 15 bases remaining between them. This CDR3 is CASQTGGRSNQPQHF. Written as DNA, the CDR3 is TGTGCCAGCCAAACGGGGGGCCGAAGCAATCAGCCCCAGCATTTT.

In its sample, this clonotype was seen a few times. This chain's CDR3 is CASSQVAGIGYEQYF. As DNA, the CDR3 is TGTGCCAGCAGCCAAGTAGCGGGCATAGGGTACGAGCAGTACTTC. The chain employs TRBV3-1 and TRBJ2-7, with 7 bases identical to TRBD2. With V trimmed by 1 base and J by 4 bases, 7 bases remained unmatched. The CDR3 spans 15 residues. Germline CDR1 and CDR2: LGHDT and YNNKEL (reference sequence).

The CDR3 DNA reads TGCAGCTACTCGAAAGGGGCAACCGGGGAGCTGTTTTTT. This codes for CSYSKGATGELFF. This chain joins TRBV29-1 and TRBJ2-2, with a weak D call TRBD1 (5 bases). This CDR3 region has 13 residues. CDR1 SQVTM and CDR2 ANQGSEA come from the germline V gene. The germline V and J ends were trimmed by 8 bases and 5 bases, with 15 bases remaining between them.

V usage is TRBV10-3 and J usage is TRBJ2-5, with TRBD2 matching 10 bases. CDR1 and CDR2 (germline): ENHRY, SYGVKD. Trimming at V came to 4 bases and at J to 6 bases, leaving 11 bases not matched to a gene. The CDR3 contains 16 residues. The DNA for the CDR3 is TGTGCCATCAGTGCCCAGGGTAGCGGGAGGCAAAAGACCCAGTACTTC. It specifies CAISAQGSGRQKTQYF.

The gene calls are TRBV3-1 and TRBJ2-1, with TRBD2 matching 9 bases. The CDR3 length is 16 residues. Germline V gene lookup returns CDR1 LGHDT and CDR2 YNNKEL (reference sequence). The V segment lost 1 base and the J segment 3 bases; nucleotides outside the gene matches: 4. The CDR3 loop is CASSQVTSGYYNEQFF. As DNA, the CDR3 is TGTGCCAGCAGCCAAGTGACTAGCGGCTACTACAATGAGCAGTTCTTC.

V is TRBV6-5 and J is TRBJ1-5, with TRBD1 identical over 9 bases. V was pared by 3 bases and J by 3 bases, with 3 bases of the junction left unmatched. The CDR3 is 15 amino acids. Germline CDR1 and CDR2: MNHEY and SVGAGI. For the CDR3, the DNA is TGTGCCAGCAGTTATGGGACAGGGCTCAATCAGCCCCAGCATTTT. It is translated as CASSYGTGLNQPQHF.

CDR3 residues: CASSNRVAVTNEKLFF. CDR3 DNA sequence: TGTGCCAGCAGCAACAGGGTCGCCGTGACTAATGAAAAACTGTTTTTT. The genes are TRBV28 and TRBJ1-4; D may be TRBD1 (6 bases). This CDR3 spans 16 amino acids. The V gene's germline CDR1 is MDHEN and CDR2 SYDVKM. The germline V and J ends were trimmed by 6 bases and 2 bases, with 16 bases remaining between them.

V gene TRBV12-3 or TRBV12-4 combines with J gene TRBJ1-1, with D uncertain. Trimming took 6 bases from V and 2 from J, leaving 10 bases between them. The CDR3 sequence is 13 residues long. CDR3 in DNA: TGTGCCAGCAGGGCTCTGGCAAACACTGAAGCTTTCTTT. Translation: CASRALANTEAFF.

The chain employs TRBV30 and TRBJ1-2, with D perhaps TRBD1 (5 bases). Germline CDR1 GTSNPN, CDR2 SVGIG (reference sequence). Trimming stripped 0 bases from V and 7 bases from J, with 12 bases between. CDR3 length equals 13 residues. CDR3 sequence: CAWSVRGAGGYTF. CDR3 nucleotides: TGTGCCTGGAGTGTACGAGGGGCGGGTGGCTACACCTTC.

The gene calls are TRBV11-2 and TRBJ1-2; D unresolved. CDR3 length equals 15 residues. Trimming cost V 1 base and J 4 bases, with 13 bases left between them. CDR1 is SGHAT, CDR2 FQNNGV, per germline. CDR3 in amino acids: CASSLGVGSPYGYTF. CDR3 nucleotides: TGTGCCAGCAGCTTAGGAGTGGGCTCACCCTATGGCTACACCTTC.